This T cell receptor (beta chain) emerged from a study of regulatory T cells in long-lasting Graves disease. Arm-PCR of CDR3 regions with iRepertoire HTBI primers generated TCR beta libraries. TCRdb redid the calling of the multiplex PCR reads with MiXCR, one entry per CDR3 protein. The sample includes about 500,000 distinct CDR3 sequences, about 12% of them seen just once. Time point indicated: newly diagnosed GD, antithyroid drugs for less than 3 months. With RNA extracted from PBMCs as input, the TCR library was made. A peripheral blood sample, 7 to 9.5 milliliters in volume, was drawn into EDTA tubes. This clonotype was recorded many times. Losses at the gene ends were 1 base for V and 6 bases for J; bases not matched to a gene: 6. Germline lookup yields CDR1 SQVTM and CDR2 ANQGSEA. The CDR3 totals 14 residues. The sample was also linked to a second study, of T cells in Graves' hyperthyroidism and ophthalmopathy.

The source is a woman in her thirties with Graves disease. The specimen comprised peripheral blood mononuclear cells (PBMCs), sampled at new diagnosis, from a patient treated with antithyroid drugs. The rearrangement joins TRBV29-1 to TRBJ1-2, with TRBD1 matching over 9 bases. The CDR3 nucleotides are TGCAGCGTTGAAGTTGGTTGGGACAGGGATGGCTACACCTTC. Protein product: CSVEVGWDRDGYTF. The full variable domain, its missing parts supplied by reference TRBV29-1 and TRBJ1-2, is SAVISQKPSRDICQRGTSLTIQCQVDSQVTMMFWYRQQPGQSLTLIATANQGSEATYESGFVIDKFPISRPNLTFSTLTVSNMSPEDSSIYLCSVEVGWDRDGYTFGSGTRLTVV.